A selection of T cell receptor beta chains follows, all from one sample in a study of monozygotic twins with inflammatory bowel disease. TCRdb re-analyzed the 5' RACE reads; it lists each CDR3 protein once, without DNA. The sample data list about 160,000 distinct CDR3 sequences. The sequenced sample was blood. The origin of the receptors is a human donor with ulcerative colitis or Crohn's disease, or a healthy co-twin of an affected twin (not recorded which). Both conserved end residues are part of each CDR3. Fields, in order: J gene, V gene, CDR3 protein.

>TRBJ1-1|TRBV20-1
CSASKGVDTEAFF
>TRBJ2-1|TRBV30
CAWSVRGGGYNEQFF
>TRBJ1-1|TRBV12-3/TRBV12-4
CASSPRALNTEAFF
>TRBJ1-2|TRBV6-6
CASSSWPTNYGYTF
>TRBJ1-6|TRBV6-5
CASSYEGLNNSPLHF
>TRBJ1-2|TRBV5-8
CASSSGTGGSYSYSF
>TRBJ2-1|TRBV7-9
CASSVDRGLYNEQFF
>TRBJ1-2|TRBV12-3/TRBV12-4
CASSLAGTWQPYYGYTF
>TRBJ2-1|TRBV29-1
CSSLRGQGAGEQFF
>TRBJ1-5|TRBV6-2/TRBV6-3
CASSRDRGNQPQHF
>TRBJ2-1|TRBV11-2
CASSHGQGFSYNEQFF
>TRBJ2-1|TRBV5-4
CASSLVGSNPYNEQFF
>TRBJ2-5|TRBV28
CASRGQGGIQETQYF
>TRBJ1-1|TRBV7-9
CASSANTEAFF
>TRBJ2-5|TRBV7-2
CASSLTTQGPPVYF
>TRBJ2-5|TRBV15
CATAKRAGVETQYF
>TRBJ2-5|TRBV7-6
CASSARPQHETQYF
>TRBJ1-4|TRBV5-1
CASSLGQEWPGEKLFF
>TRBJ2-3|TRBV19
CASSNGRTSFLTDTQYF
>TRBJ2-4|TRBV20-1
CSASPPRGDKNIQYF
>TRBJ2-5|TRBV7-2
CASSPTVKETQYF
>TRBJ1-1|TRBV18
CASSPLDTEAFF
>TRBJ2-1|TRBV12-3/TRBV12-4
CASSRPSGIYNEQFF
>TRBJ1-2|TRBV10-3
CALGQGAKYGYTF
>TRBJ2-6|TRBV6-1
CASRLDRAGANVLTF
>TRBJ1-2|TRBV5-6
CASSKGIANYGYTF
>TRBJ1-1|TRBV29-1
CSARTRVGGTEAFF
>TRBJ2-7|TRBV12-3/TRBV12-4
CASSLRQGSHEQYF
>TRBJ2-2|TRBV5-1
CASSLNSGTGLIGELFF
>TRBJ2-6|TRBV6-5
CASSYWGTSGANVLTF
>TRBJ2-3|TRBV27
CASSWGSLTDTQYF
>TRBJ2-3|TRBV15
CATSSGTSGSLSTDTQYF
>TRBJ2-1|TRBV7-6
CASSPRASGDNEQFF
>TRBJ2-4|TRBV7-2
CASSLVAGGGNMQYF
>TRBJ1-1|TRBV7-3
CASSLTGGSAEAFF
>TRBJ1-3|TRBV5-1
CASSPRAGGGNTIYF
>TRBJ2-1|TRBV18
CASSPLAGYNEQFF
>TRBJ1-1|TRBV29-1
CSVAGLTEAFF
>TRBJ2-5|TRBV2
CASRYPGGKETQYF
>TRBJ1-2|TRBV12-3/TRBV12-4
CASSSPDRANYGYTF
>TRBJ2-2|TRBV20-1
CSAIRDTNTGELFF
>TRBJ2-3|TRBV19
CASSMLGLAATTDTQYF
>TRBJ2-1|TRBV6-6
CASRGSFSNNEQFF
>TRBJ2-5|TRBV10-3
CAISEWQNQETQYF
>TRBJ1-2|TRBV5-6
CASSRSTVPGYTF
>TRBJ2-7|TRBV20-1
CSATTGGGASYEQYF